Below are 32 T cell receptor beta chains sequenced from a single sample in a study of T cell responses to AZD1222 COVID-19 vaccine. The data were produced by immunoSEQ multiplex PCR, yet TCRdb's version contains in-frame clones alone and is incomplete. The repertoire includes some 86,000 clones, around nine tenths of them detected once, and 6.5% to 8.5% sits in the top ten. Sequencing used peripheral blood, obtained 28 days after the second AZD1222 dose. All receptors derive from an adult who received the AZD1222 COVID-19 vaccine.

CDR3 in DNA: TGCGCCAGCAGCTTGGGACTCTTAAACACTGAAGCTTTCTTT. Protein: CASSLGLLNTEAFF. The J gene is TRBJ1-1, the V gene TRBV5-1; D is ambiguous. CDR1 and CDR2 (germline): SGHRS, YFSETQ. CDR3 size: 14 residues. V was cut by 0 bases and J by 2 bases, with 8 bases left in between.

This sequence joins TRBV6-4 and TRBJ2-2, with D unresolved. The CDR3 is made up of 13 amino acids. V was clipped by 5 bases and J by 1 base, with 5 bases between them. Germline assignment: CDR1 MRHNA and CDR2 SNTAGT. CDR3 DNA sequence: TGTGCCAGCAGTCTCCAGAACACCGGGGAGCTGTTTTTT. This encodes CASSLQNTGELFF.

The CDR3 DNA sequence: TGCGCCAGCAGGACAGGGACAGGGTTAAAGGAGACCCAGTACTTC. Translated: CASRTGTGLKETQYF. The chain recombines TRBV5-1 with TRBJ2-5; 9 nucleotides match TRBD1. V dropped 5 bases and J dropped 5; count of bases not matched to a gene: 10. The CDR3 contains 15 residues. Germline CDR1 is SGHRS and CDR2 is YFSETQ.

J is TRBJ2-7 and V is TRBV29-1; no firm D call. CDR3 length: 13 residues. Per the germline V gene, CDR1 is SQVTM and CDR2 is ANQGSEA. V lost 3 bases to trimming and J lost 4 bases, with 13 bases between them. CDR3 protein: CSVDVGSRYEQYF. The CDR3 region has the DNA TGCAGCGTTGATGTGGGCAGTAGGTACGAGCAGTACTTC.

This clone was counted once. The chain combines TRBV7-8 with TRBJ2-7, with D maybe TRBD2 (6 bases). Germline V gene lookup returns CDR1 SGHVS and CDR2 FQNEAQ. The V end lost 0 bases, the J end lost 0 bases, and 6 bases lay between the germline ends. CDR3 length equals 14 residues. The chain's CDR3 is CASSLALASYEQYF. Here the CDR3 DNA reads TGTGCCAGCAGCTTAGCACTAGCCTCCTACGAGCAGTACTTC.

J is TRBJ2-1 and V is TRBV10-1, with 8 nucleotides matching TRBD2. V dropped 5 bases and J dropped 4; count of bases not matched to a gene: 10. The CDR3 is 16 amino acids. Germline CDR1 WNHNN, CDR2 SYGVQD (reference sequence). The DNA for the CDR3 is TGCGCCAGCAGTCATCAGGCGGGGACTAGGTACAATGAGCAGTTCTTC. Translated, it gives CASSHQAGTRYNEQFF.

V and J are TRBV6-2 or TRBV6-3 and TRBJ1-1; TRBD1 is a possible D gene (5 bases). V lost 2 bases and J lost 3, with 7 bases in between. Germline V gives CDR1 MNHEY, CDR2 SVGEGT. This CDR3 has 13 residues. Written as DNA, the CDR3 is TGTGCCAGCAGTTACGTCAGGGACACTGAAGCTTTCTTT. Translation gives CASSYVRDTEAFF.

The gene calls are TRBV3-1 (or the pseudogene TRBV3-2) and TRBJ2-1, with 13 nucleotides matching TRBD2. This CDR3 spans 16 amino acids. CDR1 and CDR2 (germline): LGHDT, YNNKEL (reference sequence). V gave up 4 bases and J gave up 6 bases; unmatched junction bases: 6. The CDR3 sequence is CASSRTSGRKGNEQFF. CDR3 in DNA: TGTGCCAGCAGCCGGACTAGCGGGAGAAAGGGCAATGAGCAGTTCTTC.

CDR3: CASSFEVNQPQHF. The CDR3 DNA is TGCGCCAGCAGCTTTGAGGTCAATCAGCCCCAGCATTTT. The chain joins TRBV5-1 to TRBJ1-5; D is unresolved. This CDR3 is 13 amino acids long. Germline V gives CDR1 SGHRS, CDR2 YFSETQ. Trimming cost V 2 bases and J 3 bases, with 6 bases left between them.

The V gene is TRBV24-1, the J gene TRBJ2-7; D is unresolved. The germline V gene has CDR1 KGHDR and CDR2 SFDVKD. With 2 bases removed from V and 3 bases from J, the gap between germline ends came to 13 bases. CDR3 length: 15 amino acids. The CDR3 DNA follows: TGTGCCACCAGTGATTCTACTGGGAATTACTACGAGCAGTACTTC. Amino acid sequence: CATSDSTGNYYEQYF.

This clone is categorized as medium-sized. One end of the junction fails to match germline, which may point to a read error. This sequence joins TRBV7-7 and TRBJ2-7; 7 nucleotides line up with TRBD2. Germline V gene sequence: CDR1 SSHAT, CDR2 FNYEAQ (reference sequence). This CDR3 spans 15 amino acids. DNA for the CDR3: TGTGCTAGCAGCTTAGGAGCGGGGCCTTCCTACGAGCAGTACTTC. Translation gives CASSLGAGPSYEQYF.

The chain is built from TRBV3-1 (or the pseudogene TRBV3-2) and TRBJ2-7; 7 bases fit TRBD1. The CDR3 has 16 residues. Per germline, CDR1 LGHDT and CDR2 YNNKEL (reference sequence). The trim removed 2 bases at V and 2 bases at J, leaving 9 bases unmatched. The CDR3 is CASSQLGKGQPYEQYF. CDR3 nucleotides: TGTGCCAGCAGCCAATTAGGGAAGGGACAGCCCTACGAGCAGTACTTC.

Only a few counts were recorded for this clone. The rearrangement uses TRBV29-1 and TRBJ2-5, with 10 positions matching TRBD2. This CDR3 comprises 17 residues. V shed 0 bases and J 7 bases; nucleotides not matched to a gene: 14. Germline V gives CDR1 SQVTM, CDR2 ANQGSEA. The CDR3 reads CSVEDGSSGRAGPTQYF. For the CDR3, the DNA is TGCAGCGTTGAAGATGGCAGCAGCGGGAGGGCCGGGCCGACCCAGTACTTC.

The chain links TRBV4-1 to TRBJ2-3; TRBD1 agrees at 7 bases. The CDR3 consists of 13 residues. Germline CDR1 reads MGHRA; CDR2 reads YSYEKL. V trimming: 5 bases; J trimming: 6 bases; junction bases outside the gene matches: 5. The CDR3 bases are TGCGCCAGCAGCAGAACAGGGGTCGATACGCAGTATTTT. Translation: CASSRTGVDTQYF.

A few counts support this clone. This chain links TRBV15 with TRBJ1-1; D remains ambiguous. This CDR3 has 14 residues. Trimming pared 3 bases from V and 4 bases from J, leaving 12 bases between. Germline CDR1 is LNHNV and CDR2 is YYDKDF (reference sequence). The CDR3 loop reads CATSRDFEGTEAFF. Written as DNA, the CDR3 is TGTGCCACCAGCAGGGATTTTGAGGGCACTGAAGCTTTCTTT.

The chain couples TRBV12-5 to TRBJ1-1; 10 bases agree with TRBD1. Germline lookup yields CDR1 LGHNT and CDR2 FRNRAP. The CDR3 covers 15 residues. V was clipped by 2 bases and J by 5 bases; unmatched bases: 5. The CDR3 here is CASGLPRQGATEAFF. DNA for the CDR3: TGTGCTAGTGGTTTGCCCAGACAGGGGGCAACTGAAGCTTTCTTT. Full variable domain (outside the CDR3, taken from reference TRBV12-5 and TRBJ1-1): DARVTQTPRHKVTEMGQEVTMRCQPILGHNTVFWYRQTMMQGLELLAYFRNRAPLDDSGMPKDRFSAEMPDATLATLKIQPSEPRDSAVYFCASGLPRQGATEAFFGQGTRLTVV.

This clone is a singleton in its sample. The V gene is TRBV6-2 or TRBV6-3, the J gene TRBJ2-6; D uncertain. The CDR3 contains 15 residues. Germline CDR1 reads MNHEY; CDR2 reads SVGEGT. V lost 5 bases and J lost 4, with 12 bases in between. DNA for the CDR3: TGTGCCAGCAGTGATAGATTTAGGGGGGCCAACGTCCTGACTTTC. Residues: CASSDRFRGANVLTF.

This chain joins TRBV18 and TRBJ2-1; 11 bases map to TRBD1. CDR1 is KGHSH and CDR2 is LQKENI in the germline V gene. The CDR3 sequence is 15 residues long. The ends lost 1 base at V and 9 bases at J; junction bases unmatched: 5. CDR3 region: CASSPRGQGAGEQFF. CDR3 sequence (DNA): TGTGCCAGCTCACCACGCGGACAGGGGGCGGGTGAGCAGTTCTTC.

As DNA, the CDR3 is TGTGCCACCAGCCCCGGCGGAGCGGGAAATCCAGATACGCAGTATTTT. Its translation: CATSPGGAGNPDTQYF. The chain recombines TRBV15 with TRBJ2-3; 7 bases agree with TRBD2. CDR1 is LNHNV, CDR2 YYDKDF, per germline (reference sequence). V shed 5 bases, J shed 4 bases, and the junction held 12 bases outside the gene matches. The CDR3 covers 16 residues.

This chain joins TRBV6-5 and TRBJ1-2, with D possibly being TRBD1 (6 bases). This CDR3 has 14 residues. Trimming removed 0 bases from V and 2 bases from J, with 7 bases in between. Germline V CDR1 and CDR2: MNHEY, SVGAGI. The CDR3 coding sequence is TGTGCCAGCAGTTACTCGACAGGCAACTATGGCTACACCTTC. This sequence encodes CASSYSTGNYGYTF.

CDR3 sequence reads: CASSRSGPTYEQYF. For the CDR3, the DNA is TGTGCCAGCAGTAGGTCCGGACCGACCTACGAGCAGTACTTC. V is TRBV6-2 or TRBV6-3 and J is TRBJ2-7; D not certain. The CDR3 contains 14 residues. CDR1 is MNHEY and CDR2 is SVGEGT in the germline V gene. V gave up 5 bases and J gave up 2 bases, with 13 bases separating them.

The CDR3 is CAWSVGTGTYEQYF. The CDR3 DNA sequence: TGTGCCTGGAGTGTGGGGACGGGGACCTACGAGCAGTACTTC. The J gene is TRBJ2-7, the V gene TRBV30; the D gene could be TRBD1 or TRBD2 (5 bases each). Germline-derived CDR1 and CDR2 are GTSNPN and SVGIG (reference sequence). Trimming left V 0 bases short and J 2 bases short, with 11 bases between. The CDR3 is 14 amino acids.

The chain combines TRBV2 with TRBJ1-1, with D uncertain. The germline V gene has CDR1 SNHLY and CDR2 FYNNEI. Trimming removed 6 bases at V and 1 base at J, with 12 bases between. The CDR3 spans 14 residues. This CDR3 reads CASRVEGWNTEAFF. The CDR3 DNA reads TGTGCCAGCAGGGTGGAGGGATGGAACACTGAAGCTTTCTTT.

The CDR3 sequence: CASSTSGTGFNKPEGYTF. CDR3 coding DNA: TGTGCCAGCAGCACCTCCGGGACAGGTTTCAATAAGCCTGAGGGCTACACCTTC. The rearrangement links TRBV21-1 to TRBJ1-2; TRBD1 is the table's D call and was not checked against the DNA. TRBV21-1 is a known pseudogene. This CDR3 is 18 amino acids long.

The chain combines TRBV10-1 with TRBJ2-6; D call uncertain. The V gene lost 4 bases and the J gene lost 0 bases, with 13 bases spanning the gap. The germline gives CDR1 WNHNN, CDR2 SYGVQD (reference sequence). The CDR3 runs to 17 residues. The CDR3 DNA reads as TGCGCCAGCAGTGGCGGCAGCCTGCCCTCTGGGGCCAACGTCCTGACTTTC. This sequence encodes CASSGGSLPSGANVLTF.

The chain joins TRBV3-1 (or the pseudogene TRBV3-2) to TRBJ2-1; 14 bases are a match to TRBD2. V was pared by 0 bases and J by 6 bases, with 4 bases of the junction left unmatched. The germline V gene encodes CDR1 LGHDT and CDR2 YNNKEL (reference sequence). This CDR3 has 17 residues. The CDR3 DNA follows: TGTGCCAGCAGCCAAGAGACTAGCGGGGGGGATCCCAATGAGCAGTTCTTC. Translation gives CASSQETSGGDPNEQFF.

CDR3 in amino acids: CASSQSMHEKLFF. The CDR3 DNA is TGCGCCAGCAGCCAGTCTATGCATGAAAAACTGTTTTTT. The V call is TRBV4-1, the J call TRBJ1-4; D gene unclear. The CDR3 runs to 13 residues. V lost 3 bases, J lost 6 bases, and 8 bases lay in between. Looked up from germline, CDR1 is MGHRA and CDR2 is YSYEKL.

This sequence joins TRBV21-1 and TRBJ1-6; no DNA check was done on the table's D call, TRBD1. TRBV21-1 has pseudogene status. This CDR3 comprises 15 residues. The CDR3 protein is CASSFLDRGNSPLHF. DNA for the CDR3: TGTGCCAGCAGCTTCCTGGACAGGGGTAATTCACCCCTCCACTTT.

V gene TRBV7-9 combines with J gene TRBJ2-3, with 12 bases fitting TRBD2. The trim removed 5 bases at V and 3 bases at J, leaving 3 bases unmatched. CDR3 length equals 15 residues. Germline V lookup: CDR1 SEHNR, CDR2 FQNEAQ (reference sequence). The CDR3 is CASSETSGRTDTQYF. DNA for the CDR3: TGTGCCAGCAGCGAGACTAGCGGGAGAACAGATACGCAGTATTTT.

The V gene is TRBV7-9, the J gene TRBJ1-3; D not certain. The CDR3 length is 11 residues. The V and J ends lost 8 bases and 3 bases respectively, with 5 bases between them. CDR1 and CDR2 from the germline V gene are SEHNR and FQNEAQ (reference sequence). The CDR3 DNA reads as TGTGCCAGCTCCCGTGGAAACACCATATATTTT. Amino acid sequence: CASSRGNTIYF.

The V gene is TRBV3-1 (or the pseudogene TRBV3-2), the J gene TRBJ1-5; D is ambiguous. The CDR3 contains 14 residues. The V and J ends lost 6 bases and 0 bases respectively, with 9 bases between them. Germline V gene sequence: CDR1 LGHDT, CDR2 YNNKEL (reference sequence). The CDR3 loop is CASSLTYSNQPQHF. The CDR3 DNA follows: TGTGCCAGCAGTCTGACATATAGCAATCAGCCCCAGCATTTT.

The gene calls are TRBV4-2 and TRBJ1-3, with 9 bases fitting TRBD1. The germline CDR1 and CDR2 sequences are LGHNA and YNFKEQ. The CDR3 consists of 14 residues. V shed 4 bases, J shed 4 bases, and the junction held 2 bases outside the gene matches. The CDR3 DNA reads TGTGCCAGCAGCCTCACAGGGGGCGGAAACACCATATATTTT. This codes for CASSLTGGGNTIYF.